The rows below give T cell receptor beta chains drawn from one sample of a study of naive CD8 T cells in extremely preterm neonates. Repertoires were generated with immunoSEQ multiplex PCR, while TCRdb's copy carries only in-frame clones and drops some. The table includes 5,500 to 6,500 clones, approximately 97% detected once. The sequenced sample was naive CD8+ T cells from blood. These receptors were obtained from a human donor in good health. Both conserved end residues are part of each CDR3. The order of the fields is J gene, clone size, V gene, D gene, CDR3 protein, CDR3 DNA. The D gene is left open where the match is weak. Rows may omit the clone size; those that give it use once, few, many or a size class.

TRBJ2-7	NA	TRBV28	NA	CASSFIWGAAYEQYF	TGTGCCAGCAGTTTCATTTGGGGCGCGGCTTACGAGCAGTACTTC
TRBJ1-1	NA	TRBV12-5	NA	CASGQINTEAFF	TGTGCTAGTGGCCAGATAAACACTGAAGCTTTCTTT
TRBJ2-7	once	TRBV7-2	TRBD2	CASSLEVREAYEQYF	TGTGCCAGCAGCTTAGAGGTGCGGGAGGCCTACGAGCAGTACTTC
TRBJ2-7	NA	TRBV7-2	TRBD2	CASSLGFGGAGGSYEQYF	TGTGCCAGCAGCTTAGGGTTTGGTGGTGCGGGAGGAAGCTACGAGCAGTACTTC
TRBJ1-2	NA	TRBV27	TRBD1	CASRRTGGSGYTF	TGTGCCAGCAGACGGACAGGGGGCTCTGGCTACACCTTC
TRBJ1-2	NA	TRBV18	TRBD1	CASSQTGGDYGYTF	TGTGCCAGCTCCCAAACAGGGGGCGACTATGGCTACACCTTC
TRBJ1-2	once	TRBV4-3	NA	CASSQGWRGFRYGYTF	TGCGCCAGCAGCCAAGGGTGGAGGGGTTTTAGGTATGGCTACACCTTC
TRBJ2-3	once	TRBV7-8	TRBD2	CASSLVGTRGADTQYF	TGTGCCAGCAGCTTAGTTGGGACTAGGGGTGCAGATACGCAGTATTTT
TRBJ1-2	NA	TRBV11-2	NA	CASSLGPRAGSGVSGYTF	TGTGCCAGCAGCTTAGGCCCCAGGGCAGGCTCGGGCGTGAGTGGCTACACCTTC
TRBJ1-2	NA	TRBV4-3	NA	CASSHRVGYGYTF	TGCGCCAGCAGCCACAGGGTCGGCTATGGCTACACCTTC
TRBJ2-1	NA	TRBV27	NA	CASSQGTPFYNEQFF	TGTGCCAGCAGCCAGGGGACCCCATTCTACAATGAGCAGTTCTTC
TRBJ1-5	NA	TRBV25-1	TRBD1	CASRQGLDQPQHF	TGTGCCAGCAGACAGGGGCTGGATCAGCCCCAGCATTTT
TRBJ2-5	NA	TRBV4-1	TRBD1	CASSRLDRGGETQYF	TGCGCCAGCAGCCGACTGGACAGGGGGGGGGAGACCCAGTACTTC
TRBJ2-7	NA	TRBV19	NA	CASSIGTNTYEQYF	TGTGCCAGTAGTATTGGGACAAATACCTACGAGCAGTACTTC
TRBJ2-1	NA	TRBV9	NA	CASSPLLALEQFF	TGTGCCAGCAGCCCACTCCTAGCGCTGGAGCAGTTCTTC
TRBJ1-1	NA	TRBV18	TRBD1	CASSRGQGDVTEAFF	TGTGCCAGCTCACGCGGACAGGGGGACGTCACTGAAGCTTTCTTT
TRBJ1-5	NA	TRBV18	TRBD1	CASSLTRDRSYSNQPQHF	TGTGCCAGCTCACTAACCCGGGACAGGAGCTATAGCAATCAGCCCCAGCATTTT
TRBJ2-1	NA	TRBV4-2	TRBD1	CASSKSGTGGRYNEQFF	TGTGCCAGCAGCAAATCCGGGACAGGGGGTCGCTACAATGAGCAGTTCTTC
TRBJ2-1	NA	TRBV5-1	TRBD2	CASSLARREGPYNEQFF	TGCGCCAGCAGCTTGGCCCGGCGGGAGGGACCCTACAATGAGCAGTTCTTC
TRBJ1-4	NA	TRBV23-1	TRBD1	CASSHWGRQGATPGEKLFF	TGCGCCAGCAGCCACTGGGGGAGACAGGGGGCCACGCCGGGGGAAAAACTGTTTTTT
TRBJ2-7	NA	TRBV23-1	TRBD1	CASSPHRDSSYEQYF	TGCGCCAGCAGTCCCCACCGGGACAGCAGCTACGAGCAGTACTTC
TRBJ2-1	NA	TRBV6-5	TRBD1	CASSYLGGRKNNEQFF	TGTGCCAGCAGTTACCTAGGGGGCCGTAAAAACAATGAGCAGTTCTTC
TRBJ2-3	NA	TRBV5-4	NA	CASSLGVGLMTDTQYF	TGTGCCAGCAGCTTGGGGGTAGGACTAATGACAGATACGCAGTATTTT